Sequencing of this T cell receptor (beta chain) was carried out in a study of monozygotic twins with inflammatory bowel disease (dated by TCRdb to between 2019 and 2020). Regarding the complete study: In total, around 28 monozygotic twin pairs made up the full study: 19 Danish pairs, all IBD-discordant, plus nine German pairs, of which four were IBD-concordant and five were IBD-discordant. Within discordant pairs, disease-associated traits were sought mainly by comparing IBD patients with their genetically identical healthy co-twins. Each individual had, on average, about 151 000 unique TCRalpha sequences and 181 000 unique TCRbeta sequences available for analysis. Overall results and qualifications from the work: Different T cell subtypes could not be distinguished in the analysis. Compared with healthy twins, IBD patients shared fewer clonotypes with other individuals, and the difference was most pronounced in patients with signs of disease activity. A decrease in TCRbeta repertoire diversity, as measured by inverse Simpson index, was observed in IBD patients compared with their healthy co-twins. Differing immunosuppressive treatments among patients may have added background noise and inter-individual variability to the repertoires. The results gave no support for a single strong signal or clonotype linked to IBD. Repertoire similarity did not differ between concordant and discordant twins, possibly due to limited statistical power.

Note on this clonotype: Its antigen remains unidentified.

The method behind the library was 5' RACE. Preparation of each TCR library used 3,000 to 3,500 ng of total RNA. For each sample, cDNA synthesis was carried out in eight separate reactions using SMARTScribe reverse transcriptase. During cDNA synthesis, template switching was used to introduce unique molecular identifiers that contained a 6-nucleotide sample barcode. TCRalpha and TCRbeta cDNA was amplified by two nested PCRs of around 16 and 10 cycles, with bead purification after each PCR. Before amplification, cDNA was treated with uracil DNA-glycosylase and purified using the QIAquick PCR purification kit. The second PCR added Illumina TruSeq-compatible adapters along with sample-specific barcodes. Library quality and concentration were assessed using TapeStation and Qubit, and about 5 ng of each library was pooled. The pooled libraries were sequenced with 2 x 100 bp reads and custom sequencing primers on an Illumina HiSeq2500 single-index Rapid Run. The study's processing was this. MiGEC version 1.2.6 was used for UMI-based consensus assembly to correct PCR and sequencing errors. V(D)J alignment, clonotype assembly and CDR3 extraction were performed with MiXCR version 2.1.1. Normalisation of gene usage, clonotype sharing and MAIT/NKT TCR abundance was achieved by analysing the top 1000, 10 000 and 20 000 clonotypes per sample. Diversity was computed as the inverse Simpson index with the vegan R package after downsampling to 27 000 UMIs. Statistical testing used paired Mann-Whitney U tests on the discordant twin pairs and applied Benjamini-Hochberg correction for multiple testing. TCRdb reprocessed the reads and assigns one entry to each CDR3 protein sequence, leaving out DNA. The V and J calls come from TCRdb's annotation, not from the publication. The sample's table lists a count of 200,000 to 250,000 distinct CDR3 sequences. The ten top clones hold around 7.6% of the sample.

From each donor, an approximately 2.5 ml peripheral blood sample was collected into PAXgene tubes and kept at -80 degrees C. Without T cell sorting, total RNA was isolated from whole blood using the PAXgene blood miRNA kit on an automated QIAcube. Peripheral blood from monozygotic twin pairs, either concordant or discordant for inflammatory bowel disease, underwent deep TCRalpha and TCRbeta repertoire profiling that used unique molecular barcoding. Smoking habits were recorded for all twin pairs, and each individual was classified as a current, former or never smoker. The CDR3 covers 14 residues, taking in both the cysteine and the phenylalanine. DNA is not recorded here. The germline V gene specifies MNHEY as CDR1 and SVGEGT as CDR2.

The source of this sequence is a human donor with ulcerative colitis or Crohn's disease, or a healthy co-twin of an affected twin (not recorded which). The specimen sequenced was blood. This sequence uses TRBV6-2 or TRBV6-3 and TRBJ1-2; without DNA, the TCRdb call of TRBD1 cannot be checked. CDR3 region: CASSPRQEVYGYTF.